This T cell receptor beta chain was found in a study of identical twins. The CDR3 has 11 amino acids. From germline, CDR1 is SGHTA and CDR2 FQGNSA. With 5 bases removed from V and 9 bases from J, the gap between germline ends came to 8 bases. This clonotype came up many times. No antigen is known for it. A universal primer site was created by template switching, with the cDNA bearing unique molecular identifiers. TCRdb re-derived calls from the 5' RACE reads in MiXCR, one entry per CDR3 protein. Of 570,000 or so distinct CDR3 sequences listed, just under 10% are singletons. Findings of the study overall: An excess of low generation probability was shown by twin-shared out-of-frame alpha sequences. Abundant beta clonotypes from cord blood bore fewer insertions; memory repertoires lacked this pattern.

This sample also belongs to another study, concerning yellow fever vaccine responses in identical twins.

The specimen sequenced was PBMCs. The J gene is TRBJ2-1, the V gene TRBV7-2, with D tentatively TRBD2 (5 bases). The receptor's source is a woman between 18 and 30 years old in good health. The CDR3 coding sequence is TGTGCCAGCAGCGGGAGTTTTGAGCAGTTCTTC. Residues: CASSGSFEQFF.